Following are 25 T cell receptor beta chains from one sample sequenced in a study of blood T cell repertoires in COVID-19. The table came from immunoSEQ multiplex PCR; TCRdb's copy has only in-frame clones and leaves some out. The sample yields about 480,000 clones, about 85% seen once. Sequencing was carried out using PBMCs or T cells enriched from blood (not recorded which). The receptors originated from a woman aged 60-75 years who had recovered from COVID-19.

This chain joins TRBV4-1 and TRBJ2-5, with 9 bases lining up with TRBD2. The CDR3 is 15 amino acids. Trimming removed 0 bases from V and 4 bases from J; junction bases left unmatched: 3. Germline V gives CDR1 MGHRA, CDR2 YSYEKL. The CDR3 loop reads CASSQEGGGAETQYF. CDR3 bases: TGCGCCAGCAGCCAAGAAGGCGGGGGGGCAGAGACCCAGTACTTC.

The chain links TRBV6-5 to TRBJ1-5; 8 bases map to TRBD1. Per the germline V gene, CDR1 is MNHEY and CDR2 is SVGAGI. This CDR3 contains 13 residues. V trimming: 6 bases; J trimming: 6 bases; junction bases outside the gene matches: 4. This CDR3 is CASRGQGAQPQHF. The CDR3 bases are TGTGCCAGCAGGGGCCAGGGGGCTCAGCCCCAGCATTTT.

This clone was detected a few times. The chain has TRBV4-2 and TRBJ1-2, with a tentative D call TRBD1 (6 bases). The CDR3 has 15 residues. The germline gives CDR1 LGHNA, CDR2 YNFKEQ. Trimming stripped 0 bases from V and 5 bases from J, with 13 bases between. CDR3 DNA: TGTGCCAGCAGCCAAGAGGTGGGGGCTTCATATGGCTACACCTTC. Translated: CASSQEVGASYGYTF.

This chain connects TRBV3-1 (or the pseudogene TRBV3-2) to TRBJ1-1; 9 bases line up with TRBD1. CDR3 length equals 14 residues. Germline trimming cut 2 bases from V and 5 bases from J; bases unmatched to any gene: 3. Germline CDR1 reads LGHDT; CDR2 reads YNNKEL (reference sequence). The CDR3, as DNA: TGTGCCAGCAGCCAACCCGGGACAGGGACTGAAGCTTTCTTT. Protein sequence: CASSQPGTGTEAFF.

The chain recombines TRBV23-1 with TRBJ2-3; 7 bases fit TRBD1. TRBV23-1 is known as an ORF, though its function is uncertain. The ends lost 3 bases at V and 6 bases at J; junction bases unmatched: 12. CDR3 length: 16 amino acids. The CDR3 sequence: CASSHPGTVRGDTQYF. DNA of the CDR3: TGCGCCAGCAGTCATCCTGGGACAGTTCGAGGGGATACGCAGTATTTT.

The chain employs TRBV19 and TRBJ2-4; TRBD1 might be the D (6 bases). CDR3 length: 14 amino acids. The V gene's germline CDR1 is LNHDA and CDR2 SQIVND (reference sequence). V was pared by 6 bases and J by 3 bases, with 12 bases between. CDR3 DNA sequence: TGTGCCAGTAGCTGGGGGCCAGACAAAAACATTCAGTACTTC. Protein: CASSWGPDKNIQYF. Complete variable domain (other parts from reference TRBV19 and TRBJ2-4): DGGITQSPKYLFRKEGQNVTLSCEQNLNHDAMYWYRQDPGQGLRLIYYSQIVNDFQKGDIAEGYSVSREKKESFPLTVTSAQKNPTAFYLCASSWGPDKNIQYFGAGTRLSVL.

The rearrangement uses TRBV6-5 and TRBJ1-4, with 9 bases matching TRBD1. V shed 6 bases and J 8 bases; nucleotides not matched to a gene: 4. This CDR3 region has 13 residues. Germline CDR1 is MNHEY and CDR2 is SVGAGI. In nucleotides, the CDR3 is TGTGCCAGCAGGGGACAGGGATTGGAAAAACTGTTTTTT. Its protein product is CASRGQGLEKLFF.

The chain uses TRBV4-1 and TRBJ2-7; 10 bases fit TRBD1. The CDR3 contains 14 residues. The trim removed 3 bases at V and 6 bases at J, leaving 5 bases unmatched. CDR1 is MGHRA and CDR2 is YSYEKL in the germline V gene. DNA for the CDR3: TGCGCCAGCAGCCACCGGGACAGGGGTGGCGAGCAGTACTTC. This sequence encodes CASSHRDRGGEQYF.

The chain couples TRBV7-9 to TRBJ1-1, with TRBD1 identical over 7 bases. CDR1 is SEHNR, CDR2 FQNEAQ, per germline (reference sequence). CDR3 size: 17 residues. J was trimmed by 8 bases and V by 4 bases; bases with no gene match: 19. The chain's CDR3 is CASSSQGLSMSSREAFF. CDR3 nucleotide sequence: TGTGCCAGCAGCTCACAGGGGTTGAGTATGTCCAGTAGAGAAGCTTTCTTT.

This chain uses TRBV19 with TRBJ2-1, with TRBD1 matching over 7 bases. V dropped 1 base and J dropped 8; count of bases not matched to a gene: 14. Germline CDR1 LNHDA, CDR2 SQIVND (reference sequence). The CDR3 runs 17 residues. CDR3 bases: TGTGCCAGTAGTATAGGGGAAGGGACAGTGGTCTGGGATGAGCAGTTCTTC. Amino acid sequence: CASSIGEGTVVWDEQFF.

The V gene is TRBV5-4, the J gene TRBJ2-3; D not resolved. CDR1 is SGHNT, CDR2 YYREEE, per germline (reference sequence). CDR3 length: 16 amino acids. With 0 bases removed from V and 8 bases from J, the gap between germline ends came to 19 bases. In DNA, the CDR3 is TGTGCCAGCAGCTTGGATGGTAGTCAGAGATCGGGTACGCAGTATTTT. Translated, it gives CASSLDGSQRSGTQYF.

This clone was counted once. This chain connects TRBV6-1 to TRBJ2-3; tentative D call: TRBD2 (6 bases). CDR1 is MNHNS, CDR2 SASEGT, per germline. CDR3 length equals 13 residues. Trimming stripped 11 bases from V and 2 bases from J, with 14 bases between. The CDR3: CAARGGVTDTQYF. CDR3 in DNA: TGTGCCGCGCGGGGCGGGGTCACAGATACGCAGTATTTT.

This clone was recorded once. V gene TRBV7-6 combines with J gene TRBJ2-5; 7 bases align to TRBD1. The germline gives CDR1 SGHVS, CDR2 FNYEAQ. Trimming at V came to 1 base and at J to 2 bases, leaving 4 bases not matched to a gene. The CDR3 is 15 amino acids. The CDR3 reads CASSLGMGQQETQYF. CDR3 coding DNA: TGTGCCAGCAGCTTAGGAATGGGACAGCAAGAGACCCAGTACTTC. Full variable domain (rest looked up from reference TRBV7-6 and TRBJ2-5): GAGVSQSPRYKVTKRGQDVALRCDPISGHVSLYWYRQALGQGPEFLTYFNYEAQQDKSGLPNDRFSAERPEGSISTLTIQRTEQRDSAMYRCASSLGMGQQETQYFGPGTRLLVL.

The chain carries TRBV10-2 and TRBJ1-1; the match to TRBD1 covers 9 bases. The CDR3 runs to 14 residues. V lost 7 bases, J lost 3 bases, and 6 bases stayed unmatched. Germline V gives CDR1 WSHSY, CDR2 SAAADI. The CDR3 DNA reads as TGCGCCAGCACCTCCGACAGGGGGGACACTGAAGCTTTCTTT. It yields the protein CASTSDRGDTEAFF.

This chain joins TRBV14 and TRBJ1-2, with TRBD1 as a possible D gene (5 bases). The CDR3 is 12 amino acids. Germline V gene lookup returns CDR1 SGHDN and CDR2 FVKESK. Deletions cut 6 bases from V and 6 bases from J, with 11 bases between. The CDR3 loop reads CASSHQGNGYTF. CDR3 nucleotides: TGTGCCAGCAGTCATCAGGGAAATGGCTACACCTTC.

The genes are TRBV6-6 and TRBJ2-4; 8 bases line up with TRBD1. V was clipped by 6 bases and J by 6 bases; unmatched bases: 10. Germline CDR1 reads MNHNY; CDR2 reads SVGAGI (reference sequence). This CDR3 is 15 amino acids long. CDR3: CASSNSDRGRNIQYF. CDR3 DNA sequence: TGTGCCAGCAGCAACTCTGACAGGGGAAGAAACATTCAGTACTTC.

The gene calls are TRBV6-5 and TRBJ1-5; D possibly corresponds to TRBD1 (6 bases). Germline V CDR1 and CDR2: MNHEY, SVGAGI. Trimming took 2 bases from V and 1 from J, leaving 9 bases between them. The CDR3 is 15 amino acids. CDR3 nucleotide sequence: TGTGCCAGCAGTTACGGGGGCGGGAGCAATCAGCCCCAGCATTTT. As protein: CASSYGGGSNQPQHF.

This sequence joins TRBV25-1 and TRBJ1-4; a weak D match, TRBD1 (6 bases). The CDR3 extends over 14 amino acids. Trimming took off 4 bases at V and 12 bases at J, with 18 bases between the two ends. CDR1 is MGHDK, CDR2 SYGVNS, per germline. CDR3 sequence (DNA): TGTGCCAGCAGTGCACAGACAGGTAATAGGGAACTGTTTTTT. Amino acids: CASSAQTGNRELFF.

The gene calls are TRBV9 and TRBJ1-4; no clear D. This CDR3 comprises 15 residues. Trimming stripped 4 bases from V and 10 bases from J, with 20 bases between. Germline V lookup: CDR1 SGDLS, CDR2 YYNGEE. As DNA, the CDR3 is TGTGCCAGCAGCCCGCGGTACAGTCCGAGCGGAAAACTGTTTTTT. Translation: CASSPRYSPSGKLFF.

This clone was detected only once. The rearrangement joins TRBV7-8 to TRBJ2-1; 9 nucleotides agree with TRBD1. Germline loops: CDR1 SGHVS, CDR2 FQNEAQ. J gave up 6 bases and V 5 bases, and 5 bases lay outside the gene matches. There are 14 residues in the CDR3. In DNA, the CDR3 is TGTGCCAGCAGCCTCCGACAGGGGGGCAATGAGCAGTTCTTC. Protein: CASSLRQGGNEQFF.

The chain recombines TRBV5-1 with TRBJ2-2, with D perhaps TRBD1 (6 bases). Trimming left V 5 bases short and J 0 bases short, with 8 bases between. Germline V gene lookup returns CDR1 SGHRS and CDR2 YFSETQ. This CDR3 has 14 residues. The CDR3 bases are TGCGCCAGCAGTAGGACAGCGAACACCGGGGAGCTGTTTTTT. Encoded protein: CASSRTANTGELFF.

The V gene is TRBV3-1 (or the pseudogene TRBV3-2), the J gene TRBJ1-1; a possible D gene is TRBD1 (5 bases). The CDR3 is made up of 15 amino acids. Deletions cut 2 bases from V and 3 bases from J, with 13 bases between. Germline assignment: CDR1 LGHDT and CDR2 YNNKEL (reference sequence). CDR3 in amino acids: CASSQRVAGDTEAFF. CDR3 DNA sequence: TGTGCCAGCAGCCAACGAGTGGCGGGGGACACTGAAGCTTTCTTT.

For the CDR3, the DNA is TGTGCCAGCAGCTTAGGACAGGGGGATTTTTACGAGCAGTACGTC. Protein product: CASSLGQGDFYEQYV. The rearrangement joins TRBV11-2 to TRBJ2-7; 9 nucleotides agree with TRBD1. CDR3 size: 15 residues. Germline CDR1 reads SGHAT; CDR2 reads FQNNGV. Germline trimming cut 1 base from V and 4 bases from J; bases unmatched to any gene: 5.

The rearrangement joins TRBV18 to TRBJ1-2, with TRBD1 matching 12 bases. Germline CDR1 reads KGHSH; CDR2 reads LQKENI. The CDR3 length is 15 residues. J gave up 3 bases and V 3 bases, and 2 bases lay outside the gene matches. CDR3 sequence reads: CASSPGTGGDYGYTF. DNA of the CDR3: TGTGCCAGCTCACCGGGGACAGGGGGCGACTATGGCTACACCTTC.

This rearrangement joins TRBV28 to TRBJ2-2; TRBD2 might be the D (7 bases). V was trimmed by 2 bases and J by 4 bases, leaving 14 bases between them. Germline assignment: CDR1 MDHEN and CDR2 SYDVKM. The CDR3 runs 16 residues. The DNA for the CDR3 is TGTGCCAGCAGTTTAATTTTAGGGGGGGGCACCGGGGAGCTGTTTTTT. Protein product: CASSLILGGGTGELFF.